The 3 T cell receptor beta chains below were found in one sample sequenced in a study of T-cell memory formation after mild COVID-19. TCRdb called the 5' RACE reads again in MiXCR, with one record for every CDR3 protein. The sample lists just under 350,000 distinct CDR3 sequences, 13% occurring once. Sequences were obtained from PBMCs or a T cell subset sorted from them (not recorded which). The source of these receptors is a man between 18 and 29 years old who had mild COVID-19 (a few samples of this study predate the infection). Cell type and time point are not known.

This clonotype has only a few counts. The rearrangement joins TRBV14 to TRBJ2-3; D is undetermined. This CDR3 has 15 amino acids. CDR1 SGHDN and CDR2 FVKESK come from the germline V gene. The V gene lost 10 bases and the J gene lost 2 bases, with 19 bases spanning the gap. This chain's CDR3 is CANLDVWSATDTQYF. CDR3 nucleotides: TGTGCCAACTTGGACGTCTGGTCTGCCACAGATACGCAGTATTTT.

This rearrangement joins TRBV9 to TRBJ2-1; D is tentatively TRBD1 or TRBD2 (6 bases each). CDR3 length: 17 amino acids. Per germline, CDR1 SGDLS and CDR2 YYNGEE. Trimming cost V 0 bases and J 7 bases, with 20 bases left between them. The CDR3 spells CASSVDPGAASGNEQFF. The CDR3 DNA reads TGTGCCAGCAGCGTAGACCCGGGGGCGGCTAGTGGGAATGAGCAGTTCTTC.

This clonotype showed up just a few times. The chain is built from TRBV20-1 and TRBJ2-7; D is possibly TRBD1 (6 bases). The V gene lost 3 bases and the J gene lost 1 base, with 13 bases spanning the gap. CDR1 and CDR2 (germline): DFQATT, SNEGSKA (reference sequence). This CDR3 has 14 residues. The CDR3 protein is CSASRTRGSYEQYF. CDR3 nucleotides: TGCAGTGCTAGCCGGACAAGGGGGTCCTACGAGCAGTACTTC.